The source of this T cell receptor beta chain is a study of blood T cells in healthy people across ages. Using a J-beta primer mix together with a sample-barcoded 5' primer, a second PCR was run for about 7 to 12 cycles. One entry per CDR3 protein, called by TCRdb with MiXCR from the 5' RACE reads. The sample consists of 800,000 or so distinct CDR3 sequences, 60% to 80% of them appearing once. This TCR came from a man aged 25-40 years in good health. The sample comprised blood.

The CDR3 sequence: CASGRTGGYGYTF. In nucleotides, the CDR3 is TGTGCCAGCGGTAGGACAGGGGGCTATGGCTACACCTTC. The J gene is TRBJ1-2, the V gene TRBV27; 10 bases are a match to TRBD1. There are 13 residues in the CDR3. Germline V lookup: CDR1 MNHEY, CDR2 SMNVEV (reference sequence). V trimming: 8 bases; J trimming: 4 bases; junction bases outside the gene matches: 4.